The 7 T cell receptor beta chains below were found in one sample sequenced in a study of shared clonotypes between healthy human individuals. Clones were read by immunoSEQ multiplex PCR, and TCRdb kept only the in-frame ones, dropping some. The sample records roughly 1 million clones, around 74% being singletons. Material for sequencing was memory CD4+ T cells sorted from blood. Subset meaning: CD45RA-negative fraction. The receptor set was obtained from a man younger than 35 in good health.

The V call is TRBV5-6, the J call TRBJ1-3; no firm D call. V lost 4 bases and J lost 0, with 17 bases in between. Germline V gene data show CDR1 as SGHDT and CDR2 as YYEEEE. There are 17 residues in the CDR3. The CDR3 DNA sequence: TGTGCCAGCAGCCCAATTTCCGGGTCTCACTCTGGAAACACCATATATTTT. Translated, it gives CASSPISGSHSGNTIYF. The whole variable domain, remainder taken from reference TRBV5-6 and TRBJ1-3, is DAGVTQSPTHLIKTRGQQVTLRCSPKSGHDTVSWYQQALGQGPQFIFQYYEEEERQRGNFPDRFSGHQFPNYSSELNVNALLLGDSALYLCASSPISGSHSGNTIYFGEGSWLTVV.

J is TRBJ2-3 and V is TRBV27; D might be TRBD1 (5 bases). The CDR3 has 16 residues. Germline assignment: CDR1 MNHEY and CDR2 SMNVEV (reference sequence). V shed 0 bases and J shed 2 bases, with 12 bases lying between them. As DNA, the CDR3 is TGTGCCAGCAGTTTATCCAGGACACTCTTCACAGATACGCAGTATTTT. It specifies CASSLSRTLFTDTQYF.

V and J are TRBV7-2 and TRBJ2-7; TRBD2 is a possible D gene (6 bases). The CDR3 covers 13 residues. Trimming left V 9 bases short and J 0 bases short, with 12 bases between. CDR1 and CDR2 from the germline V gene are SGHTA and FQGNSA. This CDR3 is CASAGFDSYEQYF. In DNA form, the CDR3 reads TGTGCCAGTGCGGGATTCGACTCCTACGAGCAGTACTTC.

This rearrangement joins TRBV6-5 to TRBJ2-1; weak D call: TRBD2 (5 bases). Germline V gene data show CDR1 as MNHEY and CDR2 as SVGAGI. This CDR3 comprises 15 residues. V dropped 0 bases and J dropped 9 bases, with 15 bases sitting between them. CDR3 bases: TGTGCCAGCAGTTACTCGGAAGGTGGGAGCGGTGAGCAGTTCTTC. Residues: CASSYSEGGSGEQFF.

V gene TRBV10-3 combines with J gene TRBJ2-6, with 7 nucleotides matching TRBD2. The CDR3 is made up of 17 amino acids. Germline V gene sequence: CDR1 ENHRY, CDR2 SYGVKD. V shed 4 bases, J shed 1 base, and the junction held 7 bases outside the gene matches. Here the CDR3 reads CAISAGGGGSGANVLTF. The CDR3 DNA reads as TGTGCCATCAGTGCAGGCGGGGGAGGTTCTGGGGCCAACGTCCTGACTTTC.

V usage is TRBV6-1 and J usage is TRBJ2-7, with D hard to call. Looked up from germline, CDR1 is MNHNS and CDR2 is SASEGT. Trimming removed 5 bases from V and 7 bases from J, with 9 bases in between. The CDR3 is made up of 11 amino acids. DNA for the CDR3: TGTGCCAGCAGTCCCAGCTCTGAGCAGTACTTC. Residues: CASSPSSEQYF.

This clone was seen a handful of times. The chain recombines TRBV28 with TRBJ2-6; no reliable D call. V lost 7 bases, J lost 0 bases, and 4 bases lay in between. The germline CDR1 and CDR2 sequences are MDHEN and SYDVKM. The CDR3 sequence is 13 residues long. CDR3 coding DNA: TGTGCCAGCACGCTCTCTGGGGCCAACGTCCTGACTTTC. Encoded protein: CASTLSGANVLTF.